The 3 T cell receptor beta chains presented below share a single source sample, sequenced in a study of regulatory T cells in long-lasting Graves disease. Time point indicated: newly diagnosed GD, antithyroid drugs for less than 3 months. RNA extracted from PBMCs served as the sequencing template. CDR3-region Arm-PCR and iRepertoire HTBI primers produced the TCR beta libraries. Using its own MiXCR run on the multiplex PCR reads, TCRdb lists one record per CDR3 protein. The data hold hundreds of thousands of distinct CDR3 sequences, with 15% observed a single time. This sample also appeared in a second study, on T cells in Graves' hyperthyroidism and ophthalmopathy.

Specimen: peripheral blood mononuclear cells (PBMCs), collected at new diagnosis, from a patient treated with antithyroid drugs. All receptors derive from a woman aged 40 to 50 with Graves disease.

This chain connects TRBV30 to TRBJ2-1; a possible D gene is TRBD2 (6 bases). This CDR3 is 12 amino acids long. Germline V gene sequence: CDR1 GTSNPN, CDR2 SVGIG (reference sequence). The ends were cut back, 2 bases at V and 14 bases at J, with 16 bases in the middle. The DNA of the CDR3 is TGTGCCTGGAGTTTTAGCGGTTCCGAGAAGTTCTTC. Its protein is CAWSFSGSEKFF.

This clonotype was counted ten times or more. The chain links TRBV11-3 to TRBJ2-1; 7 bases map to TRBD1. The CDR3 extends over 15 amino acids. With V trimmed by 5 bases and J by 6 bases, 10 bases remained unmatched. CDR1 SGHNT and CDR2 YENEEA come from the germline V gene. The chain's CDR3 is CASSTYRGPGNEQFF. As DNA, the CDR3 is TGTGCCAGCAGCACCTACAGGGGACCAGGCAATGAGCAGTTCTTC.

This clonotype has a count of ten or more. The V call is TRBV11-2, the J call TRBJ2-3; TRBD1 is a possible D gene (5 bases). This CDR3 comprises 16 residues. Deletions cut 5 bases from V and 1 base from J, with 16 bases between. Per the germline V gene, CDR1 is SGHAT and CDR2 is FQNNGV. The CDR3 region is CASSQGAESRTDTQYF. CDR3 DNA sequence: TGTGCCAGCAGCCAAGGGGCGGAAAGTCGCACAGATACGCAGTATTTT. Drawing the rest from reference TRBV11-2 and TRBJ2-3, the complete variable domain is EAGVAQSPRYKIIEKRQSVAFWCNPISGHATLYWYQQILGQGPKLLIQFQNNGVVDDSQLPKDRFSAERLKGVDSTLKIQPAKLEDSAVYLCASSQGAESRTDTQYFGPGTRLTVL.